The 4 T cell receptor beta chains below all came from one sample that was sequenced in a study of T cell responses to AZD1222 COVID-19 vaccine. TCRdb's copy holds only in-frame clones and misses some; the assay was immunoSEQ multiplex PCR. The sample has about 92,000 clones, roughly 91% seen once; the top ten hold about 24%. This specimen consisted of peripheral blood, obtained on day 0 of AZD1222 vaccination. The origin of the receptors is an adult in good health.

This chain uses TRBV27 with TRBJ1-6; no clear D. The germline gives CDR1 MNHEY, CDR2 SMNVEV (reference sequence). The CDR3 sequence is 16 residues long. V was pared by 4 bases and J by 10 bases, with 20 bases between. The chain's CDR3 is CASSSSPDTVRSPLHF. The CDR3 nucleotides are TGTGCCAGCAGTTCCTCGCCTGACACGGTTAGGTCACCCCTCCACTTT.

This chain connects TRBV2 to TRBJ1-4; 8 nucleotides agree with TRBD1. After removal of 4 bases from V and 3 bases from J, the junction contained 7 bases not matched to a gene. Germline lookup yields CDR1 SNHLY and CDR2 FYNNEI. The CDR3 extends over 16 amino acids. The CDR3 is CASSGATGGANEKLFF. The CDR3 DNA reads TGTGCCAGCAGTGGGGCAACAGGGGGAGCTAATGAAAAACTGTTTTTT.

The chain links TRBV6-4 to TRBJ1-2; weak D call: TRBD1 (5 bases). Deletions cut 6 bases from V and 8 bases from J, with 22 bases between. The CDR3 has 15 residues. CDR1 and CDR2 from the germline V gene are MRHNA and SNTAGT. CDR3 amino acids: CASRREPDTGDGYTF. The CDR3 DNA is TGTGCCAGCAGGCGAGAGCCGGACACCGGAGACGGCTACACCTTC.

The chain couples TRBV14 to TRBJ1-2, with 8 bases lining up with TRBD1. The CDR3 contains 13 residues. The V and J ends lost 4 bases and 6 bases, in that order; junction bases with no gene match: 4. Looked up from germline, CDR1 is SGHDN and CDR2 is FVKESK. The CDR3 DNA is TGTGCCAGCAGCCTAAACAGGGGGGATGGCTACACCTTC. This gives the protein CASSLNRGDGYTF.